This T cell receptor (beta chain) was identified in a study of blood T cells in healthy people across ages. Overall study findings and caveats: Researchers judged that diversity estimates from one million T cells fell short of true values.

A note on this clonotype: The antigen is not known.

Then a second PCR, running roughly 7 to 11 cycles, was carried out with a sample-barcoded 5' primer and a J-beta primer mix. A 12-random-nucleotide template-switch adaptor tagged each cDNA molecule. TCRdb re-called the 5' RACE reads through MiXCR, storing one row per CDR3 protein. Of around 800,000 distinct CDR3 sequences in the sample, 20% to 30% were seen once. Trimming removed 6 bases at V and 14 bases at J, with 16 bases between. Germline V gene data show CDR1 as MNHNY and CDR2 as SVGAGI (reference sequence). This CDR3 has 11 residues. These same records also appear under a second study, on T cells of mothers and their children. From that study: A few healthy Caucasian mothers, along with their six children, served as the donors.

This receptor was identified in a boy younger than 18 in good health. The material sequenced was blood. The chain couples TRBV6-6 to TRBJ1-2, with D maybe TRBD1 (5 bases). The CDR3 coding sequence is TGTGCCAGCAGCCAAACTCAGGGTCGTACCTTC. Translated, it gives CASSQTQGRTF.